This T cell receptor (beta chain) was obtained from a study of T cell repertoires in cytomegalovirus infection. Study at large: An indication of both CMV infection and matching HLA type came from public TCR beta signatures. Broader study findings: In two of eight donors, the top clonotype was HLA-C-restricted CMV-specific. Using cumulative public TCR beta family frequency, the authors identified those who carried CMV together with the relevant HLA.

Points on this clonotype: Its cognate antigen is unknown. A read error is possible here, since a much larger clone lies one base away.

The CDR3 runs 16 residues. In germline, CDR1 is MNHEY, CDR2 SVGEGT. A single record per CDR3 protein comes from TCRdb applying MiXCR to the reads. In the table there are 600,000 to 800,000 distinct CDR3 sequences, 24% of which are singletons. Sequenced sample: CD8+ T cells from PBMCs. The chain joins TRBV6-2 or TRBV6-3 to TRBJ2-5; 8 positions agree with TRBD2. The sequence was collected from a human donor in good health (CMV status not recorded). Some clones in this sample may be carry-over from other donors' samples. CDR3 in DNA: TGTGTCAGCAGTTACTCTGTAGCGGGGAAAGGAGAGACCCAGTACTTC. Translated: CVSSYSVAGKGETQYF.